These T cell receptor beta chains were read from a single sample in a study of CD8 T cells in Susac syndrome. Using its own MiXCR run on the immunoSEQ multiplex PCR reads, TCRdb lists one record per CDR3 protein. This table holds about 140,000 distinct CDR3 sequences, around 93% found once. The sequencing sample was made of CD4+ T cells from PBMCs. The receptors come from a human donor with Susac syndrome. Each CDR3 is given with its conserved first and last residue. A D gene is named only where the DNA matches it firmly. For some rows the clone size is stated as once, few or many, or as a class when expanded; others skip it.

v_call	clone_size	d_call	j_call	cdr3_aa	cdr3_nt
TRBV10-3	NA	NA	TRBJ1-6	CATKLGRTDGSPLHF	TGTGCCACCAAACTTGGACGGACGGACGGGTCACCCCTCCACTTT
TRBV7-7	NA	NA	TRBJ2-3	CASSPDGAGDTQYF	TGTGCTAGCAGCCCAGACGGCGCAGGGGATACGCAGTATTTT
TRBV5-1	NA	NA	TRBJ2-7	CASSTDGSYEQYF	TGCGCCAGCAGCACCGACGGCTCCTACGAGCAGTACTTC
TRBV18	NA	TRBD1	TRBJ1-2	CASSPPGTGVIGYTF	TGTGCCAGCTCACCCCCCGGGACAGGGGTGATTGGCTACACCTTC
TRBV19	NA	NA	TRBJ2-2	CASRGNANTGELFF	TGTGCCAGTAGAGGAAACGCGAACACCGGGGAGCTGTTTTTT
TRBV20-1	once	TRBD1	TRBJ1-2	CSARRRTGPSTF	TGCAGTGCTAGACGAAGGACAGGCCCTAGCACCTTC
TRBV30	NA	TRBD1	TRBJ2-6	CAWSVPLGTVSGANVLTF	TGTGCCTGGAGTGTCCCCCTTGGGACAGTCTCTGGGGCCAACGTCCTGACTTTC
TRBV28	once	TRBD2	TRBJ2-7	CASNNGGVRGSYEQYF	TGTGCCAGCAACAACGGGGGGGTGAGGGGTTCCTACGAGCAGTACTTC
TRBV24-1	NA	NA	TRBJ2-1	CATSVDRRDEQFF	TGTGCCACCAGTGTGGATAGGAGGGATGAGCAGTTCTTC
TRBV4-1	NA	NA	TRBJ2-2	CASSQGPEVRRELFF	TGCGCCAGCAGCCAAGGCCCCGAGGTACGGCGGGAGCTGTTTTTT
TRBV29-1	NA	NA	TRBJ2-6	CSVASRANVLTF	TGCAGCGTTGCCTCTCGGGCCAACGTCCTGACTTTC
TRBV29-1	NA	NA	TRBJ2-4	CSVETGSSIQYF	TGCAGCGTTGAGACGGGTTCAAGCATTCAGTACTTC
TRBV4-3	NA	TRBD1	TRBJ1-4	CASSQGHVTGASNEKLFF	TGCGCCAGCAGCCAAGGGCACGTTACAGGGGCCTCTAATGAAAAACTGTTTTTT
TRBV3-1	NA	NA	TRBJ2-1	CASSARRALDEQFF	TGTGCCAGCAGCGCTAGGCGAGCGCTCGATGAGCAGTTCTTC
TRBV30	NA	NA	TRBJ2-3	CAWSVSGGSTDTQYF	TGTGCCTGGAGTGTCTCGGGCGGTAGCACAGATACGCAGTATTTT
TRBV27	NA	TRBD1	TRBJ2-7	CASSLSGTGKYEQYF	TGTGCCAGCAGTTTGTCCGGGACAGGGAAGTACGAGCAGTACTTC
TRBV20-1	once	NA	TRBJ2-1	CSAMASAFLSSYNEQFF	TGCAGTGCTATGGCTAGCGCCTTTCTAAGCTCCTACAATGAGCAGTTCTTC
TRBV30	NA	TRBD2	TRBJ2-1	CAWSPSGRAWYNEQFF	TGTGCCTGGAGTCCTAGCGGGAGGGCGTGGTACAATGAGCAGTTCTTC
TRBV20-1	NA	NA	TRBJ1-2	CSAPAPGGYGYTF	TGCAGTGCTCCGGCCCCAGGCGGCTATGGCTACACCTTC
TRBV28	NA	NA	TRBJ1-2	CASSLAGPRAYGYTF	TGTGCCAGCAGTCTAGCCGGGCCAAGGGCTTATGGCTACACCTTC
TRBV15	NA	NA	TRBJ1-1	CATSRAVNTEAFF	TGTGCCACCAGCAGGGCAGTGAACACTGAAGCTTTCTTT
TRBV27	NA	TRBD1	TRBJ2-5	CASRKRDRPQETQYF	TGTGCCAGCAGGAAGAGGGACAGGCCCCAAGAGACCCAGTACTTC
TRBV6-5	few	TRBD1	TRBJ1-1	CASSLNRGGNTEAFF	TGTGCCAGCAGTTTAAACAGGGGAGGTAACACTGAAGCTTTCTTT
TRBV29-1	NA	NA	TRBJ1-6	CSVGAGPRSPLHF	TGCAGCGTTGGTGCAGGGCCAAGATCACCCCTCCACTTT
TRBV5-4	NA	NA	TRBJ1-2	CASSQLGNYGYTF	TGTGCCAGCAGCCAACTAGGGAACTATGGCTACACCTTC
TRBV19	NA	TRBD2	TRBJ2-3	CASKGLAGGEDTQYF	TGTGCCAGTAAGGGACTAGCGGGGGGAGAAGATACGCAGTATTTT
TRBV7-2	NA	NA	TRBJ1-1	CASSAGPEAFF	TGTGCCAGCAGCGCGGGCCCTGAAGCTTTCTTT
TRBV4-2	NA	TRBD1	TRBJ1-1	CASSRLTGDTEAFF	TGTGCCAGCAGCCGCTTGACAGGGGACACTGAAGCTTTCTTT
TRBV24-1	once	TRBD2	TRBJ2-1	CATSDSTSGSINEQFF	TGTGCCACCAGTGATTCGACTAGCGGGAGTATAAATGAGCAGTTCTTC
TRBV24-1	NA	NA	TRBJ1-4	CATSDPGSRNEKLFF	TGTGCCACCAGTGATCCCGGGTCCCGCAATGAAAAACTGTTTTTT
TRBV25-1	NA	NA	TRBJ2-7	CASSEWRVAGYEQYF	TGTGCCAGCAGTGAATGGCGGGTGGCCGGGTACGAGCAGTACTTC
TRBV20-1	NA	TRBD2	TRBJ2-1	CSARLTSGRTNEQFF	TGCAGTGCTAGATTGACTAGCGGGAGAACCAATGAGCAGTTCTTC
TRBV2	NA	NA	TRBJ1-2	CASSAVGRTYGYTF	TGTGCCAGCAGCGCCGTGGGGAGAACCTATGGCTACACCTTC
TRBV9	NA	TRBD2	TRBJ2-1	CASSVTSGRVNEQFF	TGTGCCAGCAGCGTCACTAGCGGGCGCGTCAATGAGCAGTTCTTC
TRBV29-1	NA	NA	TRBJ2-2	CSVGHSANTGELFF	TGCAGCGTTGGCCACTCCGCGAACACCGGGGAGCTGTTTTTT
TRBV20-1	NA	NA	TRBJ1-1	CSARESGVTEAFF	TGCAGTGCTAGAGAGTCAGGGGTTACTGAAGCTTTCTTT
TRBV29-1	NA	NA	TRBJ2-1	CSVNPVDFNEQFF	TGCAGCGTTAACCCGGTCGACTTTAATGAGCAGTTCTTC
TRBV19	once	NA	TRBJ1-1	CASSINVGNTEAFF	TGTGCCAGTAGTATAAACGTCGGGAACACTGAAGCTTTCTTT
TRBV12-3/TRBV12-4	NA	NA	TRBJ2-1	CASRPTRYNEQFF	TGTGCCAGCAGACCCACTAGATACAATGAGCAGTTCTTC
TRBV24-1	NA	NA	TRBJ2-5	CATSDQGEGETQYF	TGTGCCACCAGTGATCAGGGGGAGGGAGAGACCCAGTACTTC
TRBV15	NA	NA	TRBJ2-3	CATSESPAGKDTQYF	TGTGCCACCAGCGAGAGCCCCGCGGGGAAAGATACGCAGTATTTT